Listed below are T cell receptor beta chains from one sample, sequenced in a study of cytomegalovirus exposure and HLA in healthy donors. The method was immunoSEQ multiplex PCR; TCRdb's version includes in-frame clones alone and lacks a portion of them. Of 180,000 or so clones listed, under 80% are singletons. What was sequenced was PBMCs. The origin of the receptors is a man aged 35 to 55 in good health and CMV-seronegative. Each CDR3 is given with its conserved first and last residue. D genes are given only for firm matches. The size field is filled for only some rows; it gives once, few, many or a size class.

>NA|TRBV7-2|TRBJ2-7|TRBD2|15
CASSLGKRGDYEQYF
TGTGCCAGCAGCTTAGGGAAGCGGGGGGACTACGAGCAGTACTTC
>NA|TRBV7-6|TRBJ2-7|NA|14
CASSISTGAYEQYF
TGTGCCAGCAGCATCTCGACAGGAGCCTACGAGCAGTACTTC
>NA|TRBV14|TRBJ2-7|NA|13
CASSPAGSREQYF
TGTGCCAGCAGCCCGGCGGGATCGAGAGAGCAGTACTTC
>once|TRBV10-3|TRBJ2-7|NA|13
CAISAPELYEQYF
TGTGCCATCAGTGCTCCGGAGCTCTACGAGCAGTACTTC
>NA|TRBV7-9|TRBJ2-7|TRBD2|15
CASSPGLAGAYEQYF
TGTGCCAGCAGCCCGGGACTAGCGGGAGCCTACGAGCAGTACTTC
>NA|TRBV9|TRBJ2-7|TRBD2|14
CASSPLAGGYEQYF
TGTGCCAGCAGCCCATTAGCGGGAGGTTACGAGCAGTACTTC
>NA|TRBV7-2|TRBJ2-2|NA|14
CASSLQGQTGELFF
TGTGCCAGCAGCTTACAGGGCCAGACCGGGGAGCTGTTTTTT
>NA|TRBV7-8|TRBJ2-5|NA|13
CASSFDRIREQYF
TGTGCCAGCAGCTTTGATAGAATTAGAGAGCAGTACTTC
>NA|TRBV6-5|TRBJ2-1|TRBD2|14
CASSYGGGRYEQFF
TGTGCCAGCAGTTATGGCGGGGGGAGGTATGAGCAGTTCTTC
>NA|TRBV7-9|TRBJ2-2|NA|18
CSSSLVGSGDKNTGELFF
TGTTCCAGCAGCTTAGTAGGTAGCGGAGATAAGAACACCGGGGAGCTGTTTTTT
>NA|TRBV11-2|TRBJ1-4|NA|15
CASSFRGQFNEKLFF
TGTGCCAGCAGCTTCAGAGGACAATTTAATGAAAAACTGTTTTTT
>NA|TRBV7-2|TRBJ2-5|NA|13
CATTYHPQETQYF
TGTGCCACTACCTATCACCCCCAAGAGACCCAGTACTTC
>NA|TRBV18|TRBJ2-5|NA|14
CASSPTGVGETQYF
TGTGCCAGCTCACCTACCGGGGTTGGGGAGACCCAGTACTTC
>NA|TRBV5-6|TRBJ1-6|NA|15
CASSWKGLINSPLHF
TGTGCCAGCAGCTGGAAAGGACTGATTAATTCACCCCTCCACTTT
>NA|TRBV5-6|TRBJ2-7|TRBD2|15
CASSSLQAGGVKQYF
TGTGCCAGCAGCTCTCTCCAAGCGGGGGGAGTAAAGCAGTACTTC
>NA|TRBV18|TRBJ2-6|TRBD1|18
CASSPTDRASTGANVLTF
TGTGCCAGCTCACCTACCGACAGGGCCTCAACTGGGGCCAACGTCCTGACTTTC
>NA|TRBV6-5|TRBJ2-7|TRBD2|15
CASSYNSGSSYEQYF
TGTGCCAGCAGTTACAATAGCGGGAGCTCCTACGAGCAGTACTTC
>few|TRBV5-1|TRBJ2-5|TRBD1|16
CASSVGTGGRQETQYF
TGCGCCAGCAGCGTGGGGACAGGGGGTCGCCAAGAGACCCAGTACTTC
>NA|TRBV28|TRBJ2-3|TRBD2|15
CASSSWVAGGLAQYF
TGTGCCAGCAGTTCTTGGGTAGCGGGGGGGCTGGCGCAGTATTTT
>NA|TRBV6-5|TRBJ1-1|NA|11
CASSWGAEAFF
TGTGCCAGCAGCTGGGGGGCTGAAGCTTTCTTT
>few|TRBV19|TRBJ2-7|NA|12
CASSIGLLPQYF
TGTGCCAGTAGTATAGGCCTTCTACCACAGTACTTC
>NA|TRBV18|TRBJ2-7|NA|15
CASSREGGATYEQYF
TGTGCCAGCTCCCGCGAGGGCGGGGCAACCTACGAGCAGTACTTC
>NA|TRBV10-3|TRBJ2-5|TRBD2|16
CAISESGGGAVETQYF
TGTGCCATCAGTGAGTCTGGCGGGGGGGCAGTGGAGACCCAGTACTTC
>NA|TRBV15|TRBJ2-5|NA|15
CATSRPTEYQETQYF
TGTGCCACCAGCAGACCTACAGAGTACCAAGAGACCCAGTACTTC
>NA|TRBV28|TRBJ1-6|TRBD1|14
CASRRTGFGSPLHF
TGTGCCAGCAGACGGACAGGGTTCGGTTCACCCCTCCACTTT
>NA|TRBV19|TRBJ2-7|TRBD2|17
CASSIRTSGRGAYEQYF
TGTGCCAGTAGTATCCGGACTAGCGGGAGGGGGGCCTACGAGCAGTACTTC
>NA|TRBV30|TRBJ1-4|TRBD1|13
CAWSNRGSEKLFF
TGTGCCTGGAGTAACAGGGGTAGTGAAAAACTGTTTTTT
>NA|TRBV6-5|TRBJ2-1|NA|13
CASSPSSYNEQFF
TGTGCCAGCAGCCCTAGCTCCTACAATGAGCAGTTCTTC
>NA|TRBV7-2|TRBJ1-1|NA|14
CASSYRDMVTEAFF
TGTGCCAGCAGCTACCGGGACATGGTTACTGAAGCTTTCTTT
>NA|TRBV7-8|TRBJ2-1|TRBD2|16
CASSAFTSGGEDEQFF
TGTGCCAGCAGCGCCTTTACTAGCGGGGGCGAGGATGAGCAGTTCTTC
>NA|TRBV7-8|TRBJ2-7|NA|14
CASSLNRASYEQYF
TGTGCCAGCAGCTTAAACAGGGCCTCCTACGAGCAGTACTTC
>NA|TRBV7-2|TRBJ1-6|NA|12
CASSLWGLPLHF
TGTGCCAGCAGCTTGTGGGGCCTACCCCTCCACTTT
>NA|TRBV5-1|TRBJ2-7|NA|13
CASSLWTSYEQYF
TGCGCCAGCAGCTTGTGGACTTCCTACGAGCAGTACTTC
>NA|TRBV28|TRBJ2-3|TRBD1|17
CASSSGGWTGWTDTQYF
TGTGCCAGCAGTTCCGGTGGGTGGACAGGGTGGACAGATACGCAGTATTTT
>NA|TRBV7-9|TRBJ2-2|TRBD1|15
CASSLTGGLTGELFF
TGTGCCAGCAGCTTAACAGGGGGCTTAACCGGGGAGCTGTTTTTT
>NA|TRBV27|TRBJ2-3|TRBD2|17
CASSPRGSGSLGDTQYF
TGTGCCAGCAGTCCCAGGGGTAGCGGGAGTTTAGGGGATACGCAGTATTTT
>NA|TRBV19|TRBJ2-7|NA|13
CASSRDTSYEQYF
TGTGCCAGTAGCAGGGACACCTCGTACGAGCAGTACTTC
>NA|TRBV11-1|TRBJ1-4|NA|13
CASSGQLNEKLFF
TGTGCCAGCAGCGGACAGCTTAATGAAAAACTGTTTTTT
>few|TRBV18|TRBJ2-7|TRBD2|19
CASSPRMPGLAGGPSEQYF
TGTGCCAGCTCACCGCGCATGCCGGGACTAGCGGGAGGGCCCTCCGAGCAGTACTTC
>NA|TRBV28|TRBJ1-1|TRBD1|17
CASSSTGQAERNTEAFF
TGTGCCAGCAGTTCTACAGGACAGGCGGAAAGGAACACTGAAGCTTTCTTT